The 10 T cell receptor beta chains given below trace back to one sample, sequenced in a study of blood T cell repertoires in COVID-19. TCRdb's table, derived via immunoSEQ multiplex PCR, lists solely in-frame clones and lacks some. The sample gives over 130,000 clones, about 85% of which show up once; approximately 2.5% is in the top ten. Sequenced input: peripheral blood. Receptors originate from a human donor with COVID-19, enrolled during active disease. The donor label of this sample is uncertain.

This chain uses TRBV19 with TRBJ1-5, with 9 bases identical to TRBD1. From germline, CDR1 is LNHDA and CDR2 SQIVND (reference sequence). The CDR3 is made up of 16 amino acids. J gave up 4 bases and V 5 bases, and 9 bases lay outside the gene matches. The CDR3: CASSAMGQGRNQPQHF. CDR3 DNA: TGTGCCAGTAGTGCCATGGGACAGGGAAGGAATCAGCCCCAGCATTTT.

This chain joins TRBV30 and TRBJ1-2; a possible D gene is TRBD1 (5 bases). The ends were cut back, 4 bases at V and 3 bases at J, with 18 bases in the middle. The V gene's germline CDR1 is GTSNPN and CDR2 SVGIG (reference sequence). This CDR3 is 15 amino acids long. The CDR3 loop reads CAWTAERGGYYGYTF. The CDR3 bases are TGTGCCTGGACCGCGGAGAGGGGAGGGTACTATGGCTACACCTTC.

CDR3: CASSNLRQSRSGNTIYF. CDR3 sequence (DNA): TGTGCCAGCAGCAACCTCCGACAGTCCCGCTCTGGAAACACCATATATTTT. This chain links TRBV21-1 with TRBJ1-3; the table calls TRBD1, which could not be checked here. TRBV21-1 is recorded as a pseudogene. This CDR3 has 17 amino acids.

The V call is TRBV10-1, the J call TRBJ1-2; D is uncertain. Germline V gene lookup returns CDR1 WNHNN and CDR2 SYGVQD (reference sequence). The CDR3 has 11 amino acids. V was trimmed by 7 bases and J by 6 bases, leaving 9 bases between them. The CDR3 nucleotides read TGCGCCAGCACTAGATCTCATGGCTACACCTTC. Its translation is CASTRSHGYTF.

As DNA, the CDR3 is TGTGCCAGCTCACCAAATTCTGCGCTAGCGGGCAGCACTATCTCCTACGAGCAGTACTTC. This gives the protein CASSPNSALAGSTISYEQYF. The genes are TRBV18 and TRBJ2-7; 8 bases are a match to TRBD2. Trimming removed 2 bases from V and 0 bases from J; junction bases left unmatched: 18. This CDR3 region has 20 residues. Germline V lookup: CDR1 KGHSH, CDR2 LQKENI.

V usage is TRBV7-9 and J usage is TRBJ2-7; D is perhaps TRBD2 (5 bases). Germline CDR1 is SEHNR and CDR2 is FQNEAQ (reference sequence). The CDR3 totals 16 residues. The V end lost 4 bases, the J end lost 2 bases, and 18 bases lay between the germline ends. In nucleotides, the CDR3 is TGTGCCAGCAGCTCGACTATTGCCCACTCGGCCTACGAGCAGTACTTC. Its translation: CASSSTIAHSAYEQYF.

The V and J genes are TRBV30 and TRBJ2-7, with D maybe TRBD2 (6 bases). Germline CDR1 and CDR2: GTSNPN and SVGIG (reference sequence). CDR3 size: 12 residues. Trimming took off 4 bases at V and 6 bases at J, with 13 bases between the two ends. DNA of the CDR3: TGTGCCTGGAAGAGGAGCGGGCCCGAGCAGTACTTC. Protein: CAWKRSGPEQYF.

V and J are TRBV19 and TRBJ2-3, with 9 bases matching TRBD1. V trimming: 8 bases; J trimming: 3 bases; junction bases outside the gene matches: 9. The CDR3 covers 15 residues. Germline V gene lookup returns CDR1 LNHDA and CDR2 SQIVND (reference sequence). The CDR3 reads CASGFGQGKTDTQYF. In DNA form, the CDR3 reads TGTGCCAGTGGCTTCGGACAGGGGAAGACAGATACGCAGTATTTT.

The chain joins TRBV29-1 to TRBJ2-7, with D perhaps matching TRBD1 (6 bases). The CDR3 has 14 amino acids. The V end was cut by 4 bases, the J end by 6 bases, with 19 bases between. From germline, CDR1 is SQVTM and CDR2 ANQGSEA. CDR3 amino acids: CSVVWGQDAREQYF. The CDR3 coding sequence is TGCAGCGTTGTTTGGGGACAAGACGCCCGCGAGCAGTACTTC.

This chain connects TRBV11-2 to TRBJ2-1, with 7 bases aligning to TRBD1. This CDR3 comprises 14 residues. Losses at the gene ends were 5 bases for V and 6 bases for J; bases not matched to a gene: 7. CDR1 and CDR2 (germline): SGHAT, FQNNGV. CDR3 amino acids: CASSPTGLGNEQFF. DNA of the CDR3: TGTGCCAGCAGCCCGACAGGGCTGGGCAATGAGCAGTTCTTC. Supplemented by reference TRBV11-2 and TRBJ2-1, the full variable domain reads EAGVAQSPRYKIIEKRQSVAFWCNPISGHATLYWYQQILGQGPKLLIQFQNNGVVDDSQLPKDRFSAERLKGVDSTLKIQPAKLEDSAVYLCASSPTGLGNEQFFGPGTRLTVL.